This TCR beta chain was recovered during a study of B cell selection in AIRE deficiency. Study-wide results and caveats: Shared Treg sequences had shorter CDR3s, biased toward rearrangements with few non-templated insertions. Tconv and Treg cells from AIRE-deficient patients resembled healthy donors in TCRBV usage, CDR3 length and diversity.

Regulatory T cells were sorted as CD4+CD25hiCD127low/negative. Repertoires were generated with immunoSEQ multiplex PCR, while TCRdb's copy carries only in-frame clones and drops some. The data contain about 14,000 clones, 85% to 95% of them singletons. To note about this clone: Its cognate antigen is unknown.

The J segment lost 7 bases and the V segment lost 3 bases, leaving 3 bases of the junction unmatched. The germline V gene has CDR1 SGHKS and CDR2 YYEKEE (reference sequence). The CDR3 is 13 residues long. This chain links TRBV5-5 with TRBJ1-4, with 7 bases identical to TRBD1. The sample was Tregs sorted from PBMCs. The clonotype was recovered from a human donor with AIRE deficiency. CDR3 nucleotide sequence: TGTGCCAGCAGCTCTGGACAGGCTGAAAAACTGTTTTTT. Encoded protein: CASSSGQAEKLFF.